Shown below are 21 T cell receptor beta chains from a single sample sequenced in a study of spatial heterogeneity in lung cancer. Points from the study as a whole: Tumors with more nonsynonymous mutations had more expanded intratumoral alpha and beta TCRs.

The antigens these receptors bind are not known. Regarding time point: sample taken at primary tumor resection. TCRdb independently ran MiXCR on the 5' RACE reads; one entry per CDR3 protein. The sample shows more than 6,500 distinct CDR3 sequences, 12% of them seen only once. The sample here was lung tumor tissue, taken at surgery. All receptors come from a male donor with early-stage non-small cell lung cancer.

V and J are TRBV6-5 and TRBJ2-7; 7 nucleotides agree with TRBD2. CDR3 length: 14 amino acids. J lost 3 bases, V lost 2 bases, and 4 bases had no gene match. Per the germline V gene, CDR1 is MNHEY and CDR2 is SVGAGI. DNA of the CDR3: TGTGCCAGCAGTTACGGGGGGGGTGGCTACGAGCAGTACTTC. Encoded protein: CASSYGGGGYEQYF.

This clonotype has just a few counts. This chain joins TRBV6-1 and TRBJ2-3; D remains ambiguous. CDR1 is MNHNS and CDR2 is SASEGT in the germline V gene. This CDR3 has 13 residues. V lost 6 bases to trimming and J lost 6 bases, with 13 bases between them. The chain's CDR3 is CASRGNFGDTQYF. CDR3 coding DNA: TGTGCCAGCAGAGGAAACTTTGGGGATACGCAGTATTTT.

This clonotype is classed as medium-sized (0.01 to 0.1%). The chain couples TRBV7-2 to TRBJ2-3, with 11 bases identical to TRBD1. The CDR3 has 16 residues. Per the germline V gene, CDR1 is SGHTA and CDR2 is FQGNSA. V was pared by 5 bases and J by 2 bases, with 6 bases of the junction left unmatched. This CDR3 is CASSLRTGGDTDTQYF. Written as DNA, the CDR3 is TGTGCCAGCAGCCTTCGGACAGGGGGCGACACAGATACGCAGTATTTT.

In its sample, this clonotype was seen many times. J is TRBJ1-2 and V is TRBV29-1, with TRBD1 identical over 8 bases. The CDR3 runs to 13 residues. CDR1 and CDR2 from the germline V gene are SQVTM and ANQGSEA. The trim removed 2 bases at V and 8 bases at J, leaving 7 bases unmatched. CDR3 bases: TGCAGCGTTGAAACAGGACAGGGAACGGGCTACACCTTC. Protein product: CSVETGQGTGYTF.

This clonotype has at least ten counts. The CDR3 DNA sequence: TGTGCCATCTCGGGGAGCTCCTACAATGAGCAGTTCTTC. Protein: CAISGSSYNEQFF. The chain combines TRBV28 with TRBJ2-1; perhaps TRBD2 as D (5 bases). This CDR3 has 13 residues. The germline CDR1 and CDR2 sequences are MDHEN and SYDVKM. Trimming left V 10 bases short and J 0 bases short, with 10 bases between.

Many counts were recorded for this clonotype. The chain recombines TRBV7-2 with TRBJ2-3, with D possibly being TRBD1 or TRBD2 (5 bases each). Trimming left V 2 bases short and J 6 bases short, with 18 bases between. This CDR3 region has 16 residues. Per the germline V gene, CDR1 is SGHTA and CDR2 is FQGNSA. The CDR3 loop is CASSLSSRGWGDTQYF. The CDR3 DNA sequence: TGTGCCAGCAGCTTATCGTCGCGCGGATGGGGGGATACGCAGTATTTT. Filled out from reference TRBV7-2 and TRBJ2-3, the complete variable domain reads GAGVSQSPSNKVTEKGKDVELRCDPISGHTALYWYRQSLGQGLEFLIYFQGNSAPDKSGLPSDRFSAERTGGSVSTLTIQRTQQEDSAVYLCASSLSSRGWGDTQYFGPGTRLTVL.

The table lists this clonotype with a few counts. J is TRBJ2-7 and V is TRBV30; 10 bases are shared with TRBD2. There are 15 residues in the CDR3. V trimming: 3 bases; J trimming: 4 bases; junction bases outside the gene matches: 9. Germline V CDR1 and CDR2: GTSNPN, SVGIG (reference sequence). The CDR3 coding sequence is TGTGCCTGGAGCCGGGCGGCTAGCGGGAGTTACGAGCAGTACTTC. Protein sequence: CAWSRAASGSYEQYF.

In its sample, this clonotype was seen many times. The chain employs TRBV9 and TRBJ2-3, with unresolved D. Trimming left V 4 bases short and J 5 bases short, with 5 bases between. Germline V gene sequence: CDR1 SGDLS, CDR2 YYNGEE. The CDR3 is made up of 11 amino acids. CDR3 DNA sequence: TGTGCCAGCAGCTCCCGAGATACGCAGTATTTT. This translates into CASSSRDTQYF. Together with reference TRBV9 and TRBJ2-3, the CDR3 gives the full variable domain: DSGVTQTPKHLITATGQRVTLRCSPRSGDLSVYWYQQSLDQGLQFLIQYYNGEERAKGNILERFSAQQFPDLHSELNLSSLELGDSALYFCASSSRDTQYFGPGTRLTVL.

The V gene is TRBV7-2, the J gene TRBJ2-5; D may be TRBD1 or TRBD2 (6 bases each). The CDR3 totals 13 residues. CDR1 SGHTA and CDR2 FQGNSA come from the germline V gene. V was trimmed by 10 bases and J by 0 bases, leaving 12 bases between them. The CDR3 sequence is CATGGTNQETQYF. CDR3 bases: TGTGCCACCGGCGGGACAAACCAAGAGACCCAGTACTTC.

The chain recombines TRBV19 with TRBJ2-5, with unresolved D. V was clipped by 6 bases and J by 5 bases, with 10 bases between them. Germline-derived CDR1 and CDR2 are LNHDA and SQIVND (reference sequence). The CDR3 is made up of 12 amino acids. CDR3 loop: CASSPEGETQYF. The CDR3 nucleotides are TGTGCCAGTAGCCCCGAAGGGGAGACCCAGTACTTC.

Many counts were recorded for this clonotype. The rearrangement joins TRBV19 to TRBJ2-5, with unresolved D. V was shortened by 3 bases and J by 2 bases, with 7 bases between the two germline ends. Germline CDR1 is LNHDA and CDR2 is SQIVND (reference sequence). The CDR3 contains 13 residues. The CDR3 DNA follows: TGTGCCAGTAGTATGAAACGGCAAGAGACCCAGTACTTC. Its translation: CASSMKRQETQYF.

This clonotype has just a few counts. The DNA for the CDR3 is TGTGCCAGCAGTTACTCCATGGGGCGCGGACTAGCGGGAGGAGAAGAGACCCAGTACTTC. Protein product: CASSYSMGRGLAGGEETQYF. The gene calls are TRBV6-6 and TRBJ2-5; 14 nucleotides align to TRBD2. The CDR3 has 20 residues. Germline V gene sequence: CDR1 MNHNY, CDR2 SVGAGI (reference sequence). V lost 0 bases and J lost 3; bases outside the gene matches: 12.

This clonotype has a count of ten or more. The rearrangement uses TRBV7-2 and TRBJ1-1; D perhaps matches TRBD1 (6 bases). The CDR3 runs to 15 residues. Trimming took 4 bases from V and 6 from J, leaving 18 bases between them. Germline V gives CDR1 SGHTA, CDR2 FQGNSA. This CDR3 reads CASSSRTGIGAEAFF. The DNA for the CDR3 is TGTGCCAGCAGCTCGAGAACAGGGATAGGAGCTGAAGCTTTCTTT.

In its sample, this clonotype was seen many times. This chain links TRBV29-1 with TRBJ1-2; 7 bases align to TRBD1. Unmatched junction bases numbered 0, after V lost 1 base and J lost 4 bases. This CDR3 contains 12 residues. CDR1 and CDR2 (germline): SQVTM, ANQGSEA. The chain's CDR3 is CSVEAGGYGYTF. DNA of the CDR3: TGCAGCGTTGAAGCAGGGGGCTATGGCTACACCTTC.

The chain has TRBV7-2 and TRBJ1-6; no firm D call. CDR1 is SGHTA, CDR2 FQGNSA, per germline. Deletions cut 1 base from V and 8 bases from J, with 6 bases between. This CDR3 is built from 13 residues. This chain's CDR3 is CASSLDWDSPLHF. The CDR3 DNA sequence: TGTGCCAGCAGCTTAGACTGGGATTCACCCCTCCACTTT.

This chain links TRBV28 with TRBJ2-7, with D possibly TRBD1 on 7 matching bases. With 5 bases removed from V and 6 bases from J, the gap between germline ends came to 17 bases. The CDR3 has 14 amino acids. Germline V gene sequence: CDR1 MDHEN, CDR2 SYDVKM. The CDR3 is CASSTLGTAGEQYF. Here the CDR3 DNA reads TGTGCCAGCAGTACCCTTGGGACAGCGGGCGAGCAGTACTTC.

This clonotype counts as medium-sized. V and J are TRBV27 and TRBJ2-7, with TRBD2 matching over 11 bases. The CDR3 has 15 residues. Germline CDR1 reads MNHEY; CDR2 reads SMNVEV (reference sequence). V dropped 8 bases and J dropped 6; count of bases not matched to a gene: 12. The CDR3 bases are TGTGCCAGCGGACACCAACTAGCGGGAGTCAGCGAGCAGTACTTC. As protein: CASGHQLAGVSEQYF.

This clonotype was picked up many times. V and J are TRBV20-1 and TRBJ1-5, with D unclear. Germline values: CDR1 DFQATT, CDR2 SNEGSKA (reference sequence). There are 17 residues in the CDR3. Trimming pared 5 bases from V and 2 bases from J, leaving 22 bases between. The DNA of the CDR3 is TGCAGTGCTGGCATCACCCGGAGGGTAGGCGGCAATCAGCCCCAGCATTTT. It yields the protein CSAGITRRVGGNQPQHF.

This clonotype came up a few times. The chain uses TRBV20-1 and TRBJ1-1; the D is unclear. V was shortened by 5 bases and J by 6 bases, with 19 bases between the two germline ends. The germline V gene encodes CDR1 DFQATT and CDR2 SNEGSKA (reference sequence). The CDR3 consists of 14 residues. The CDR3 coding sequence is TGCAGTGCTCGTCGAACATATCTCCGGGCTGAAGCTTTCTTT. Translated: CSARRTYLRAEAFF.

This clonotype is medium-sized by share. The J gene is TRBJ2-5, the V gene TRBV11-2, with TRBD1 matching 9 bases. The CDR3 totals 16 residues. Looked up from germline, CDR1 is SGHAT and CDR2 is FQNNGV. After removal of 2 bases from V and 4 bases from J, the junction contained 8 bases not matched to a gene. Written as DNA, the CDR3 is TGTGCCAGCAGCTTACGCACCCGGGACAGGGCAGAGACCCAGTACTTC. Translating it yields CASSLRTRDRAETQYF. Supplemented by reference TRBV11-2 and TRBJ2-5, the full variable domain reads EAGVAQSPRYKIIEKRQSVAFWCNPISGHATLYWYQQILGQGPKLLIQFQNNGVVDDSQLPKDRFSAERLKGVDSTLKIQPAKLEDSAVYLCASSLRTRDRAETQYFGPGTRLLVL.

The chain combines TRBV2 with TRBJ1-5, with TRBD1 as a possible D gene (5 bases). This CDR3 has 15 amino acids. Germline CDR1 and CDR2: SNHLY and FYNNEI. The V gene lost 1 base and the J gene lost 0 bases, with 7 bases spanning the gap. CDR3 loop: CASSEGGLSNQPQHF. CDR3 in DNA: TGTGCCAGCAGTGAAGGGGGCCTTAGCAATCAGCCCCAGCATTTT.